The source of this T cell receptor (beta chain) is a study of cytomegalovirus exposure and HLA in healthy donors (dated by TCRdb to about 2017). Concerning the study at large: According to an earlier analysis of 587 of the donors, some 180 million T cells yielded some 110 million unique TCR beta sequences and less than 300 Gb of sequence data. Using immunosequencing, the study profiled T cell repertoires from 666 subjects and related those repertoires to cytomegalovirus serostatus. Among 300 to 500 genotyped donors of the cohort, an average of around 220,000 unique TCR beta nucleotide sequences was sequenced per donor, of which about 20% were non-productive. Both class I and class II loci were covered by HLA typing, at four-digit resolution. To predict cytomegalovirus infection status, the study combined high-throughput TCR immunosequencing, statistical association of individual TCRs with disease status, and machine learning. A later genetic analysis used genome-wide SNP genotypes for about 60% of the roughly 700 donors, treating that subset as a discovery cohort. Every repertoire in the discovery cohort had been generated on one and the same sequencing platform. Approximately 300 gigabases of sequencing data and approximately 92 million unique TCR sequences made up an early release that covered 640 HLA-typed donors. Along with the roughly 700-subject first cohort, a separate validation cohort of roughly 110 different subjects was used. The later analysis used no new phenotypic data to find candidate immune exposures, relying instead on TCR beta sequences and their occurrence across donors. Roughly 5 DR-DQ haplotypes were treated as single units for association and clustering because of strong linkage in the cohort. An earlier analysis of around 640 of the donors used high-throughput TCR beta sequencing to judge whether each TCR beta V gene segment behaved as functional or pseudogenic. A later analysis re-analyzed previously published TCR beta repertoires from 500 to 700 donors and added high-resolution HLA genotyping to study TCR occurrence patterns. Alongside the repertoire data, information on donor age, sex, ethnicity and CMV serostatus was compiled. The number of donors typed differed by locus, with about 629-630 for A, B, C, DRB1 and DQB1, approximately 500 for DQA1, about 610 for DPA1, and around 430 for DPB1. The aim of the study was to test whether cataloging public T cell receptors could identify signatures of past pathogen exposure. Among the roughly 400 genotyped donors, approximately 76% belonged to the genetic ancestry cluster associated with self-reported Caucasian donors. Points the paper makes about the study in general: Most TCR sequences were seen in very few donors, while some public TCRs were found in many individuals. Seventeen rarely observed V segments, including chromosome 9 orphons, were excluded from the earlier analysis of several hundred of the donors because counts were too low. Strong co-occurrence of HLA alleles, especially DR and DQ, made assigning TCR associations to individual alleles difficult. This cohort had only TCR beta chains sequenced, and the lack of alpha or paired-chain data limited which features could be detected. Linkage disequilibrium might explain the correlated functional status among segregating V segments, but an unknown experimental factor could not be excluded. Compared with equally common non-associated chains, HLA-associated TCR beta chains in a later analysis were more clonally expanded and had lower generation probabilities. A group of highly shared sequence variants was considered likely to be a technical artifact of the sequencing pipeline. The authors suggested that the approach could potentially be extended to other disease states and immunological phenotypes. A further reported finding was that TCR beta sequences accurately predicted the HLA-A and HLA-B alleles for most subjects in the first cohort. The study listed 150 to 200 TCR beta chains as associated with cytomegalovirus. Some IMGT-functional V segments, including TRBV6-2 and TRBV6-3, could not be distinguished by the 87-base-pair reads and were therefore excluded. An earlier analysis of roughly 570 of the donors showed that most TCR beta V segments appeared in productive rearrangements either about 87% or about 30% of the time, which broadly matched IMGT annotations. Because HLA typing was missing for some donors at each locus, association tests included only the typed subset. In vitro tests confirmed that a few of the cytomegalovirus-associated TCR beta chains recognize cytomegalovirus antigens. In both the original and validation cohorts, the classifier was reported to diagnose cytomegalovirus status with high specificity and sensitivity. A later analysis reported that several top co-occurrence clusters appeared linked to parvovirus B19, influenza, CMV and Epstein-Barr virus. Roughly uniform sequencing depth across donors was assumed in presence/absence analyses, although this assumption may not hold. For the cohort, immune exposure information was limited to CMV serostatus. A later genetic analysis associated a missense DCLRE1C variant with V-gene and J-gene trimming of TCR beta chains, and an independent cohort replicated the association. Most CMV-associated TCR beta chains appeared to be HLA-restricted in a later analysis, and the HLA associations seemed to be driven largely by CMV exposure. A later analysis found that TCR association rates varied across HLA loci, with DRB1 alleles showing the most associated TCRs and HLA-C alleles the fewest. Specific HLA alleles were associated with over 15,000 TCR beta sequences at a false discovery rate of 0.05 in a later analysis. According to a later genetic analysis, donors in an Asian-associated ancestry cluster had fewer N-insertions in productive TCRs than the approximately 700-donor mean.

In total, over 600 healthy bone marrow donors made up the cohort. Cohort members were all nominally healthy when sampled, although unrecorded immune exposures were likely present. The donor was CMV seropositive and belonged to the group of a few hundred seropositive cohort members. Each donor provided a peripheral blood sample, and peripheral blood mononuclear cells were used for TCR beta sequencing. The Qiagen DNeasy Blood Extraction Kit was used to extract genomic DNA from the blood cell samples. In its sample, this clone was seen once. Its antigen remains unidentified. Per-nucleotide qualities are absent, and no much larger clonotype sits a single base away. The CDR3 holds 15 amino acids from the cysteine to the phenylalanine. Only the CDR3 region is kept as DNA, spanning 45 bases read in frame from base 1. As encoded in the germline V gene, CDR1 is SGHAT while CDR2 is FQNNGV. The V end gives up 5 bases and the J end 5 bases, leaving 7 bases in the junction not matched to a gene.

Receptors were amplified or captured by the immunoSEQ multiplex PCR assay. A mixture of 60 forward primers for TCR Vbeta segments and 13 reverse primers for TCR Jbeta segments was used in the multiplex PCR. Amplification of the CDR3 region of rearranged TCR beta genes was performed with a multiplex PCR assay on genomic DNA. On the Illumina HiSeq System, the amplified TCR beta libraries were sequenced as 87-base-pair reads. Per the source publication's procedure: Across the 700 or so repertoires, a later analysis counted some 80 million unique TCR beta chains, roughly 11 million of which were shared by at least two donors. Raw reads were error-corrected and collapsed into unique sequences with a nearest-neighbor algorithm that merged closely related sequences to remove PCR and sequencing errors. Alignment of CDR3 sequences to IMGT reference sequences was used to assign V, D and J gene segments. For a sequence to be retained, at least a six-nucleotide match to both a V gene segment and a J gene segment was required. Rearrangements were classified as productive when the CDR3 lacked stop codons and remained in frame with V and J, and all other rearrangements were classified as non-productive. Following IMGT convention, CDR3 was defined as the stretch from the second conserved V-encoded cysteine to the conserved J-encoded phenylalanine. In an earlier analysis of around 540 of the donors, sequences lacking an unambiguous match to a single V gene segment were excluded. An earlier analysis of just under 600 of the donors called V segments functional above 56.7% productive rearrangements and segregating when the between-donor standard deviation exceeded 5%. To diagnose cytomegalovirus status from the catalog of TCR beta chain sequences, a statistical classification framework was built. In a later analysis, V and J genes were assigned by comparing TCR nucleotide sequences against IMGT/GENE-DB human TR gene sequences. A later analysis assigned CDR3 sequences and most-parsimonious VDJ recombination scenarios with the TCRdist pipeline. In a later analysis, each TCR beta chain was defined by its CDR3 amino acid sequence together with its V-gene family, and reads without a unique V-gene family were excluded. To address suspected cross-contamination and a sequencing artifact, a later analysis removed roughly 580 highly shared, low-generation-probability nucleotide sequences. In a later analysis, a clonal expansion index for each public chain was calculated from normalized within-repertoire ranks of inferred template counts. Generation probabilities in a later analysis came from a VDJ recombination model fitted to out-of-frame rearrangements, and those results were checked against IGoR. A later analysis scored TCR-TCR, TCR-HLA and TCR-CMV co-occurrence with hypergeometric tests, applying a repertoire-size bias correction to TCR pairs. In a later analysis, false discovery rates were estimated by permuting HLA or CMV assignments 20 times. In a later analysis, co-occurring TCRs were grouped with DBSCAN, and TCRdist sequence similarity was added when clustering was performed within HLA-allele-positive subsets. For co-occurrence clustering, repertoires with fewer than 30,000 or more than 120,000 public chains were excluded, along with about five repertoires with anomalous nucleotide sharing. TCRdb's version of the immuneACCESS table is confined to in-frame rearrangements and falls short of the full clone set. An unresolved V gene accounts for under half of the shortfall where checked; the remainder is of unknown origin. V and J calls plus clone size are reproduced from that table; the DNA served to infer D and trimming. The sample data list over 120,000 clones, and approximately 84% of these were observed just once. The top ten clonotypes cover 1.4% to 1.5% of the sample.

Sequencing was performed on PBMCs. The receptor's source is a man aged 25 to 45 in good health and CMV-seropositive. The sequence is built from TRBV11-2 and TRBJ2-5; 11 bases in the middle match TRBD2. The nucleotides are TGTGCCAGCAGCCCTATAGCGGGAGGGGGGGAGACCCAGTACTTC. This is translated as CASSPIAGGGETQYF.